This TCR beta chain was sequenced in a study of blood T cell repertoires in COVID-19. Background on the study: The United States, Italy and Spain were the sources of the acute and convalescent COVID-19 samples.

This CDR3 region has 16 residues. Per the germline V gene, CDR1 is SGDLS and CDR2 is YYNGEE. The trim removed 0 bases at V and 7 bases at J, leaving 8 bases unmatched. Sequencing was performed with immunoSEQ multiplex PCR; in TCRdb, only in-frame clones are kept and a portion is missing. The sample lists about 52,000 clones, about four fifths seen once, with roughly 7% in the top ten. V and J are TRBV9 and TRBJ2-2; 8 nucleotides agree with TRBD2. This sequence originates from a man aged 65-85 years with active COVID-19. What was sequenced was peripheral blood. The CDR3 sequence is CASSVDERGNVGELFF. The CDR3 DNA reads TGTGCCAGCAGCGTAGACGAGCGGGGGAACGTCGGGGAGCTGTTTTTT.